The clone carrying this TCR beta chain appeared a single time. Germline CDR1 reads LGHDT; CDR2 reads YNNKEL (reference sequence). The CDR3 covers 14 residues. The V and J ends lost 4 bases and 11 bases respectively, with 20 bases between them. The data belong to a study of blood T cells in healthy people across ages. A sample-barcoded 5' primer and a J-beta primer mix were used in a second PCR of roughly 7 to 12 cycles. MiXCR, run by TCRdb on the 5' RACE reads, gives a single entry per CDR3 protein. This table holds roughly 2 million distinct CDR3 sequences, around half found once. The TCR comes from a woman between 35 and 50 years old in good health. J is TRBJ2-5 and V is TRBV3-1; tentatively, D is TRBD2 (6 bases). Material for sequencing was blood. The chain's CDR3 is CASSPQAGLGGQYF. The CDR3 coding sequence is TGTGCCAGCAGCCCCCAGGCTGGGCTTGGAGGGCAGTACTTC.